A single TCR beta chain is shown here with its context. The data belong to a study of T cell changes during pregnancy in multiple sclerosis. TCRdb's copy holds only in-frame clones and misses some; the assay was immunoSEQ multiplex PCR. The sample holds some 37,000 clones, roughly 85% seen once. From germline, CDR1 is LGHNA and CDR2 YNFKEQ. This CDR3 spans 18 amino acids. J gave up 1 base and V 4 bases, and 11 bases lay outside the gene matches. This chain connects TRBV4-2 to TRBJ2-3; 10 positions agree with TRBD2. The sequence was collected from a female donor with multiple sclerosis, enrolled in a pregnancy study. The sample in question was CD4+ T cells from peripheral blood mononuclear cells, obtained before pregnancy. The DNA for the CDR3 is TGTGCCAGCAGCCGGGAAATACCCGGGACTAGCGGCACAGATACGCAGTATTTT. Its protein is CASSREIPGTSGTDTQYF.